The 21 T cell receptor beta chains below were found in one sample sequenced in a study of technical replicates of blood from several donors. Assay used: immunoSEQ multiplex PCR; TCRdb lists only in-frame clones, some missing. The data hold approximately 49,000 clones, with about 94% observed a single time. Sequencing was done on a sample of PBMCs. These receptors originate from a human donor in good health. Some clones in this sample may be carry-over from other donors' samples.

The V and J genes are TRBV27 and TRBJ2-1; 8 bases line up with TRBD1. This CDR3 has 15 amino acids. With 6 bases clipped from V and 9 bases from J, the junction kept 13 bases outside the gene matches. Germline V gives CDR1 MNHEY, CDR2 SMNVEV (reference sequence). The CDR3 nucleotides are TGTGCCAGCAGGACAGGGGCAGGGCTGGGGCCTGAGCAGTTCTTC. This translates into CASRTGAGLGPEQFF.

This chain connects TRBV5-6 to TRBJ2-2, with TRBD2 identical over 11 bases. J lost 7 bases, V lost 3 bases, and 5 bases had no gene match. Germline V lookup: CDR1 SGHDT, CDR2 YYEEEE. The CDR3 spans 15 residues. CDR3: CASSSTSGMVGELFF. The CDR3, as DNA: TGTGCCAGCAGCTCGACTAGCGGGATGGTCGGGGAGCTGTTTTTT.

The chain joins TRBV19 to TRBJ2-2, with D perhaps TRBD2 (6 bases). Germline values: CDR1 LNHDA, CDR2 SQIVND (reference sequence). V was trimmed by 2 bases and J by 5 bases, leaving 15 bases between them. This CDR3 has 16 amino acids. In DNA form, the CDR3 reads TGTGCCAGTAGTATAACGGGGACTCTAAATACCGGGGAGCTGTTTTTT. Amino acid sequence: CASSITGTLNTGELFF.

The rearrangement joins TRBV11-1 to TRBJ1-1, with D uncertain. This CDR3 is built from 13 residues. With 5 bases removed from V and 0 bases from J, the gap between germline ends came to 7 bases. Looked up from germline, CDR1 is SGHAT and CDR2 is FQDESV (reference sequence). The DNA for the CDR3 is TGTGCCAGCAGCAGCGGATTGAACACTGAAGCTTTCTTT. It is translated as CASSSGLNTEAFF.

This clone was seen a single time. The chain links TRBV5-1 to TRBJ2-2, with D maybe TRBD2 (7 bases). Trimming cost V 6 bases and J 1 base, with 16 bases left between them. CDR3 length: 16 amino acids. Germline assignment: CDR1 SGHRS and CDR2 YFSETQ. The CDR3 DNA follows: TGCGCCAGCACCCCAAGGGGGGGCGAGAACACCGGGGAGCTGTTTTTT. Amino acids: CASTPRGGENTGELFF.

V usage is TRBV5-1 and J usage is TRBJ2-4, with 12 bases lining up with TRBD2. The CDR3 has 16 amino acids. Looked up from germline, CDR1 is SGHRS and CDR2 is YFSETQ. J gave up 0 bases and V 4 bases, and 2 bases lay outside the gene matches. CDR3 nucleotides: TGCGCCAGCAGCCCGACTAGCGGGGGAGCCAAAAACATTCAGTACTTC. Translating it yields CASSPTSGGAKNIQYF.

The chain links TRBV9 to TRBJ2-1, with D unresolved. Germline CDR1 is SGDLS and CDR2 is YYNGEE. Trimming cost V 0 bases and J 2 bases, with 9 bases left between them. The CDR3 consists of 15 residues. CDR3 DNA: TGTGCCAGCAGCGTAGTAGCCGCTCCCTACAATGAGCAGTTCTTC. It translates to CASSVVAAPYNEQFF.

V usage is TRBV28 and J usage is TRBJ2-7; 8 nucleotides line up with TRBD2. The V gene end was trimmed by 5 bases and the J gene end by 2 bases; junction bases not matched to a gene: 8. The germline V gene encodes CDR1 MDHEN and CDR2 SYDVKM. The CDR3 extends over 15 amino acids. The CDR3: CASSTGTRPPYEQYF. CDR3 coding DNA: TGTGCCAGCAGTACCGGGACTAGGCCCCCCTACGAGCAGTACTTC.

The chain links TRBV12-5 to TRBJ2-1; weak D call: TRBD1 (5 bases). The germline V gene has CDR1 LGHNT and CDR2 FRNRAP. The CDR3 totals 11 residues. Trimming removed 5 bases at V and 12 bases at J, with 11 bases between. This CDR3 reads CASGPDSWQFF. CDR3 DNA sequence: TGTGCTAGTGGTCCTGACAGTTGGCAGTTCTTC.

The count of this clone is one. The genes are TRBV5-1 and TRBJ2-7, with 9 bases aligning to TRBD2. Trimming took 1 base from V and 2 from J; bases not matched to a gene: 10. The CDR3 spans 17 residues. CDR1 is SGHRS and CDR2 is YFSETQ in the germline V gene. The CDR3 DNA is TGCGCCAGCAGCTTGACAAGCGGGAGGCTGACAACCTACGAGCAGTACTTC. Translated: CASSLTSGRLTTYEQYF.

V is TRBV29-1 and J is TRBJ2-7; D might be TRBD1 (6 bases). The CDR3 length is 11 residues. Germline V gives CDR1 SQVTM, CDR2 ANQGSEA. The V and J ends lost 4 bases and 4 bases respectively, with 8 bases between them. In DNA form, the CDR3 reads TGCAGCGTTGCACAGGGTTACGAGCAGTACTTC. It encodes CSVAQGYEQYF.

CDR3: CASSVRDRADTQYF. The CDR3 bases are TGTGCCAGCAGCGTTCGGGACAGAGCAGATACGCAGTATTTT. The chain has TRBV7-3 and TRBJ2-3; 7 bases are a match to TRBD1. There are 14 residues in the CDR3. The germline CDR1 and CDR2 sequences are SGHTA and FQGTGA. J gave up 4 bases and V 5 bases, and 6 bases lay outside the gene matches. The full variable domain, with the rest looked up from reference TRBV7-3 and TRBJ2-3, is GAGVSQTPSNKVTEKGKYVELRCDPISGHTALYWYRQSLGQGPEFLIYFQGTGAADDSGLPNDRFFAVRPEGSVSTLKIQRTERGDSAVYLCASSVRDRADTQYFGPGTRLTVL.

The chain has TRBV30 and TRBJ2-1, with D perhaps TRBD2 (6 bases). This CDR3 is 13 amino acids long. The germline V and J ends were trimmed by 3 bases and 9 bases, with 15 bases remaining between them. Germline V CDR1 and CDR2: GTSNPN, SVGIG (reference sequence). CDR3 sequence (DNA): TGTGCCTGGAGAACAGGAGGGAGACGTGAGCAGTTCTTC. Protein product: CAWRTGGRREQFF.

The rearrangement joins TRBV5-6 to TRBJ2-2, with 8 bases that match TRBD2. V lost 1 base and J lost 6; bases outside the gene matches: 5. CDR1 is SGHDT, CDR2 YYEEEE, per germline. The CDR3 length is 15 residues. CDR3 sequence reads: CASSLSGRVAGELFF. The CDR3 region has the DNA TGTGCCAGCAGCTTGAGCGGGAGAGTCGCCGGGGAGCTGTTTTTT. The whole variable domain, remainder taken from reference TRBV5-6 and TRBJ2-2, is DAGVTQSPTHLIKTRGQQVTLRCSPKSGHDTVSWYQQALGQGPQFIFQYYEEEERQRGNFPDRFSGHQFPNYSSELNVNALLLGDSALYLCASSLSGRVAGELFFGEGSRLTVL.

The chain has TRBV7-2 and TRBJ2-7, with a tentative D call TRBD1 (5 bases). This CDR3 is 13 amino acids long. Germline values: CDR1 SGHTA, CDR2 FQGNSA. The V end was cut by 5 bases, the J end by 1 base, with 9 bases between. The CDR3 DNA is TGTGCCAGCAGCCAGGGCAGATCCTACGAGCAGTACTTC. It translates to CASSQGRSYEQYF. The complete variable domain, with remaining parts taken from reference TRBV7-2 and TRBJ2-7, reads GAGVSQSPSNKVTEKGKDVELRCDPISGHTALYWYRQSLGQGLEFLIYFQGNSAPDKSGLPSDRFSAERTGGSVSTLTIQRTQQEDSAVYLCASSQGRSYEQYFGPGTRLTVT.

The rearrangement joins TRBV7-2 to TRBJ2-2; TRBD2 matches at 9 bases. V shed 1 base and J 5 bases; nucleotides not matched to a gene: 5. CDR3 length: 16 amino acids. CDR1 SGHTA and CDR2 FQGNSA come from the germline V gene. CDR3 residues: CASSLGGRARTGELFF. CDR3 bases: TGTGCCAGCAGCTTAGGCGGGAGGGCCCGTACCGGGGAGCTGTTTTTT. The full variable domain, in which reference TRBV7-2 and TRBJ2-2 provide the parts outside the CDR3, is GAGVSQSPSNKVTEKGKDVELRCDPISGHTALYWYRQSLGQGLEFLIYFQGNSAPDKSGLPSDRFSAERTGGSVSTLTIQRTQQEDSAVYLCASSLGGRARTGELFFGEGSRLTVL.

The chain employs TRBV2 and TRBJ1-4; D perhaps matches TRBD1 (5 bases). Deletions cut 3 bases from V and 1 base from J, with 12 bases between. The germline gives CDR1 SNHLY, CDR2 FYNNEI. CDR3 size: 16 residues. The CDR3 DNA follows: TGTGCCAGCAGTGAGGGGCGGATGGGAACTAATGAAAAACTGTTTTTT. The encoded protein is CASSEGRMGTNEKLFF.

The chain carries TRBV5-1 and TRBJ2-1; TRBD2 aligns across 8 bases. The V and J ends lost 3 bases and 8 bases, in that order; junction bases with no gene match: 4. This CDR3 comprises 13 residues. Looked up from germline, CDR1 is SGHRS and CDR2 is YFSETQ. CDR3 coding DNA: TGCGCCAGCAGCTCGGGACTAGTGGATGAGCAGTTCTTC. This sequence encodes CASSSGLVDEQFF.

The chain carries TRBV28 and TRBJ2-1; TRBD1 matches 7 bases. This CDR3 region has 16 residues. V was pared by 5 bases and J by 10 bases, with 17 bases of the junction left unmatched. Germline lookup yields CDR1 MDHEN and CDR2 SYDVKM. The CDR3 DNA is TGTGCCAGCAGTCCCATCTCCCCGACGAAAGGGGGCGAGCAGTTCTTC. It yields the protein CASSPISPTKGGEQFF.

The DNA of the CDR3 is TGTGCCAGCAGCAAAAGTGGGCCTAGCGGGAGTCTGCAGCGACAAGAGACCCAGTACTTC. Protein product: CASSKSGPSGSLQRQETQYF. The chain links TRBV21-1 to TRBJ2-5; the table's D call, TRBD2, was not checked against the DNA. TRBV21-1 is reported as a pseudogene. This CDR3 is built from 20 residues.

The chain uses TRBV2 and TRBJ1-1, with D unresolved. Germline V gene lookup returns CDR1 SNHLY and CDR2 FYNNEI. Trimming took off 4 bases at V and 10 bases at J, with 16 bases between the two ends. This CDR3 is 13 amino acids long. In DNA, the CDR3 is TGTGCCAGCAGTGTTTCGGTCATCTTAGTAGCTTTCTTT. It yields the protein CASSVSVILVAFF.